This T cell receptor (beta chain) was sequenced in a study of T-cell reconstitution after alpha-beta-depleted transplantation in children. Study-wide results and limits: One year post-transplant, T-cell counts and diversity were largely derived from T cells produced anew.

CDR1 and CDR2 from the germline V gene are MGHRA and YSYEKL. The V segment lost 4 bases and the J segment 7 bases; nucleotides outside the gene matches: 19. CDR3 length equals 18 residues. This sample's TCRbeta library carried unique molecular identifier barcodes. TCRdb itself ran the PCR reads through MiXCR, one entry per CDR3 protein. Here the sample spans a few hundred thousand distinct CDR3 sequences, roughly 30% being singletons. About this clonotype: Its antigen remains unknown.

The sample was PBMCs, taken before TCRalphabeta/CD19-depleted stem cell transplant. The source of this sequence is a boy under three years old with Wiskott-Aldrich syndrome, due to receive a stem cell transplant. The V and J genes are TRBV4-1 and TRBJ1-1; TRBD1 matches 9 bases. The CDR3 sequence is CASSPSPGQGSSFSEAFF. CDR3 in DNA: TGCGCCAGCAGCCCCTCTCCGGGACAGGGATCAAGTTTTAGTGAAGCTTTCTTT.